The next 19 T cell receptor beta chains were all read from a single sample in a study of identical twins. TCRdb reprocessed the 5' RACE reads via MiXCR and lists one record per CDR3 protein. The profile covers some 1,700,000 distinct CDR3 sequences, with less than 40% appearing a single time and less than 0.35% taken by the ten largest. The source material was cord blood. The receptors stem from a newborn girl in good health.

This rearrangement joins TRBV2 to TRBJ2-5; D may be TRBD1 or TRBD2 (5 bases each). Germline loops: CDR1 SNHLY, CDR2 FYNNEI. The CDR3 totals 15 residues. Trimming stripped 5 bases from V and 11 bases from J, with 24 bases between. The CDR3, as DNA: TGTGCCAGCAGTCGGGGCGCGCTGCTCACTTTAGAGCAGTACTTC. Translated, it gives CASSRGALLTLEQYF.

This chain's CDR3 is CASSEALMVPGSYEQYF. For the CDR3, the DNA is TGTGCCAGCAGTGAAGCGCTGATGGTCCCGGGGTCCTACGAGCAGTACTTC. The genes are TRBV2 and TRBJ2-7; a weak D match, TRBD2 (5 bases). From germline, CDR1 is SNHLY and CDR2 FYNNEI. V was pared by 0 bases and J by 1 base, with 16 bases between. The CDR3 totals 17 residues.

This clonotype was seen a few times. The chain carries TRBV10-3 and TRBJ1-1, with D tentatively TRBD1 (5 bases). This CDR3 is built from 13 residues. Deletions cut 7 bases from V and 0 bases from J, with 9 bases between. Germline-derived CDR1 and CDR2 are ENHRY and SYGVKD. Here the CDR3 DNA reads TGTGCCATCACTCGAGGGGTGAACACTGAAGCTTTCTTT. It encodes CAITRGVNTEAFF.

Only a few counts were recorded for this clonotype. The J gene is TRBJ2-5, the V gene TRBV20-1, with TRBD2 matching 12 bases. The CDR3 runs to 16 residues. The V gene end was trimmed by 6 bases and the J gene end by 2 bases; junction bases not matched to a gene: 10. Per germline, CDR1 DFQATT and CDR2 SNEGSKA (reference sequence). CDR3 DNA sequence: TGCAGTGCCAATCTAGCGGGGGGGCCCTTACAAGAGACCCAGTACTTC. This translates into CSANLAGGPLQETQYF.

The chain uses TRBV7-9 and TRBJ1-4; a possible D gene is TRBD1 (6 bases). The CDR3 is made up of 15 amino acids. Trimming left V 5 bases short and J 6 bases short, with 16 bases between. From germline, CDR1 is SEHNR and CDR2 FQNEAQ (reference sequence). The CDR3 spells CASSPLGGADEKLFF. The DNA for the CDR3 is TGTGCCAGCAGCCCATTAGGGGGGGCGGATGAAAAACTGTTTTTT.

The V gene is TRBV20-1, the J gene TRBJ2-7, with a weak D call TRBD2 (6 bases). Germline V gives CDR1 DFQATT, CDR2 SNEGSKA (reference sequence). Trimming removed 5 bases at V and 0 bases at J, with 14 bases between. This CDR3 has 14 amino acids. This CDR3 reads CSALGSSDSYEQYF. In DNA, the CDR3 is TGCAGTGCTCTTGGGTCTAGCGACTCCTACGAGCAGTACTTC.

With regard to this clonotype: A read error may explain this, as a much larger clone is one base away. A read error is likely, as this CDR3 ends without the conserved phenylalanine or tryptophan. The chain recombines TRBV7-9 with TRBJ2-1; D not certain. The CDR3 is 12 amino acids. V lost 5 bases and J 3 bases, leaving 5 bases between the germline ends. The germline gives CDR1 SEHNR, CDR2 FQNEAQ (reference sequence). This CDR3 reads CASSPNYNEQFY. CDR3 coding DNA: TGTGCCAGCAGCCCTAACTACAATGAGCAGTTCTAC.

This chain connects TRBV11-2 to TRBJ1-6, with a possible D match to TRBD1 (6 bases). The CDR3 contains 17 residues. Germline assignment: CDR1 SGHAT and CDR2 FQNNGV. The V and J ends lost 2 bases and 2 bases respectively, with 13 bases between them. Here the CDR3 reads CASSLPSRGTYNSPLHF. For the CDR3, the DNA is TGTGCCAGCAGCTTACCGTCCAGGGGAACCTATAATTCACCCCTCCACTTT.

As for this clonotype: It may be a read error: a sequence one base away is much more abundant. The rearrangement uses TRBV3-1 and TRBJ2-5; TRBD1 agrees at 8 bases. The CDR3 length is 17 residues. V lost 0 bases to trimming and J lost 11 bases; unmatched junction nucleotides: 17. Germline V gene lookup returns CDR1 LGHDT and CDR2 YNNKEL (reference sequence). CDR3 loop: CASSQESGRGQYNEQYF. The CDR3 nucleotides are TGTGCCAGCAGCCAAGAGTCGGGCAGGGGGCAATACAATGAGCAGTACTTC.

The V and J genes are TRBV6-6 and TRBJ2-1, with D uncertain. The J call could be wrong; TRBJ2-7 is a better fit for the DNA end. CDR3 size: 15 residues. CDR1 is MNHNY, CDR2 SVGAGI, per germline (reference sequence). The CDR3 DNA reads as TGTGCCAGCAGTTCCGTAGCCGCCTCCTACAATGAGCAGTACTTC. Translated: CASSSVAASYNEQYF.

This chain links TRBV7-9 with TRBJ1-1; no clear D. CDR3 length: 16 amino acids. The germline V gene encodes CDR1 SEHNR and CDR2 FQNEAQ (reference sequence). V lost 6 bases and J 0 bases, leaving 17 bases between the germline ends. The CDR3 coding sequence is TGTGCCAGCAGGCCATCATGGTTAAGGATGAACACTGAAGCTTTCTTT. This gives the protein CASRPSWLRMNTEAFF.

V gene TRBV6-1 combines with J gene TRBJ2-3; the match to TRBD2 covers 10 bases. Germline V gene data show CDR1 as MNHNS and CDR2 as SASEGT. Trimming removed 7 bases from V and 1 base from J; junction bases left unmatched: 2. The CDR3 covers 14 residues. The DNA of the CDR3 is TGTGCCAGCATGCTAGCGGGGGGCACAGATACGCAGTATTTT. It translates to CASMLAGGTDTQYF.

V and J are TRBV28 and TRBJ2-7, with D tentatively TRBD1 (5 bases). The CDR3 length is 14 residues. Trimming stripped 5 bases from V and 4 bases from J, with 15 bases between. Germline V gives CDR1 MDHEN, CDR2 SYDVKM. The CDR3 is CASSPLPRDYEQYF. The CDR3 DNA follows: TGTGCCAGCAGTCCACTCCCCAGGGATTACGAGCAGTACTTC.

The chain is built from TRBV12-3 or TRBV12-4 and TRBJ2-1, with 11 bases lining up with TRBD1. The closer fit of TRBJ2-7 to the DNA end suggests the J call may be wrong. CDR3 size: 19 residues. The CDR3 protein is CASSLDPWTGGRSYNEQYF. The CDR3 DNA reads TGTGCCAGCAGTTTAGACCCCTGGACAGGGGGCCGCTCCTACAATGAGCAGTACTTC.

This clonotype was counted between two and nine times. Written as DNA, the CDR3 is TGCAGTGCCCACGAGGTGTACGAGCAGTACTTC. It specifies CSAHEVYEQYF. The chain uses TRBV20-1 and TRBJ2-7; D call uncertain. V lost 6 bases, J lost 4 bases, and 10 bases lay in between. CDR3 size: 11 residues. Germline V CDR1 and CDR2: DFQATT, SNEGSKA (reference sequence).

This chain joins TRBV6-1 and TRBJ2-3; D uncertain. This CDR3 region has 13 residues. Germline V lookup: CDR1 MNHNS, CDR2 SASEGT. Between the trimmed V and J ends, which lost 7 bases and 2 bases, there was a span of 10 bases. The CDR3 is CASTTRHTDTQYF. Here the CDR3 DNA reads TGTGCCAGCACGACCAGACACACAGATACGCAGTATTTT.

The chain carries TRBV20-1 and TRBJ1-2, with 7 bases identical to TRBD1. CDR1 and CDR2 (germline): DFQATT, SNEGSKA (reference sequence). Trimming cost V 3 bases and J 4 bases; bases outside gene matches: 8. There are 14 residues in the CDR3. The CDR3 DNA follows: TGCAGTGCTAGGGCAGGGGGGGTAGGCTATGGCTACACCTTC. Translation gives CSARAGGVGYGYTF.

This chain links TRBV4-2 with TRBJ2-1; D possibly corresponds to TRBD2 (5 bases). The CDR3 consists of 11 residues. V was pared by 6 bases and J by 13 bases, with 13 bases between. Germline V CDR1 and CDR2: LGHNA, YNFKEQ. The DNA for the CDR3 is TGTGCCAGCAGGAGTGGGGAGACCCAGTTCTTC. Amino acid sequence: CASRSGETQFF.

The rearrangement uses TRBV18 and TRBJ1-3, with unresolved D. Trimming removed 1 base from V and 4 bases from J, with 8 bases in between. The CDR3 totals 14 residues. From germline, CDR1 is KGHSH and CDR2 LQKENI. In DNA form, the CDR3 reads TGTGCCAGCTCACCACGGGCGCTCGGAAACACCATATATTTT. Encoded protein: CASSPRALGNTIYF.